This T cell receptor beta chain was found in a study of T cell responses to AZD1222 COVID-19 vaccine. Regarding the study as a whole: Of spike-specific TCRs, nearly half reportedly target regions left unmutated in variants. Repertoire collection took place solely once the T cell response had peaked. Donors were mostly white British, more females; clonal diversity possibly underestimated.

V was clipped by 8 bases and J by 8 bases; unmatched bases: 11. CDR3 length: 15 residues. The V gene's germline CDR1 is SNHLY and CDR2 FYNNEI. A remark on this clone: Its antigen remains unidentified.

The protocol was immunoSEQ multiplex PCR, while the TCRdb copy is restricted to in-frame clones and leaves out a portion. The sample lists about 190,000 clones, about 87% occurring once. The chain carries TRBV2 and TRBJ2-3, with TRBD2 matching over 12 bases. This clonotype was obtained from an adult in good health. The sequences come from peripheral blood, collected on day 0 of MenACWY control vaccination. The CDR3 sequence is CASQASGGASSTQYF. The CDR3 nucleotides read TGTGCCAGCCAGGCTAGCGGGGGGGCGAGCAGTACGCAGTATTTT.